The 30 T cell receptor beta chains below all came from one sample that was sequenced in a study of blood T cell repertoires in COVID-19. Sequencing was performed with immunoSEQ multiplex PCR; in TCRdb, only in-frame clones are kept and a portion is missing. The sample contains 490,000 or so clones, 70% to 90% of which appear only once. The source material was PBMCs or T cells enriched from blood (not recorded which). The receptors originated from a woman aged 55 to 70 who had recovered from COVID-19.

This sequence joins TRBV6-6 and TRBJ2-5; TRBD1 matches 7 bases. V lost 6 bases, J lost 2 bases, and 12 bases stayed unmatched. CDR3 length: 16 amino acids. CDR1 and CDR2 from the germline V gene are MNHNY and SVGAGI (reference sequence). CDR3 residues: CASRPRDRREQETQYF. CDR3 in DNA: TGTGCCAGCAGACCCCGGGACAGACGAGAACAAGAGACCCAGTACTTC.

The rearrangement uses TRBV10-2 and TRBJ1-1, with D perhaps TRBD1 (6 bases). Trimming took 5 bases from V and 3 from J, leaving 10 bases between them. The germline V gene has CDR1 WSHSY and CDR2 SAAADI. The CDR3 contains 13 residues. CDR3 nucleotides: TGCGCCAGCAGTTCGACAGGCTACACTGAAGCTTTCTTT. It codes for CASSSTGYTEAFF.

The CDR3 protein is CASSLGSAGNTGELFF. The CDR3 DNA is TGTGCCAGCAGCTTAGGGTCGGCAGGGAACACCGGGGAGCTGTTTTTT. The rearrangement links TRBV7-8 to TRBJ2-2; D unresolved. Trimming took 1 base from V and 1 from J, leaving 10 bases between them. Germline CDR1 is SGHVS and CDR2 is FQNEAQ. This CDR3 contains 16 residues.

V and J are TRBV5-1 and TRBJ2-3, with 9 bases aligning to TRBD2. Germline assignment: CDR1 SGHRS and CDR2 YFSETQ. V shed 3 bases and J 6 bases; nucleotides not matched to a gene: 11. This CDR3 region has 16 residues. The CDR3 bases are TGCGCCAGCAGCTGGTCTCCGGGACTAGCAGGGGATACGCAGTATTTT. Translating it yields CASSWSPGLAGDTQYF.

The rearrangement uses TRBV7-8 and TRBJ1-1; D is undetermined. This CDR3 comprises 13 residues. V was clipped by 3 bases and J by 2 bases, with 7 bases between them. Germline V gene data show CDR1 as SGHVS and CDR2 as FQNEAQ. CDR3: CASSFSVNTEAFF. CDR3 nucleotides: TGTGCCAGCAGCTTCTCAGTTAACACTGAAGCTTTCTTT.

This rearrangement joins TRBV9 to TRBJ2-1, with D maybe TRBD2 (5 bases). Germline V CDR1 and CDR2: SGDLS, YYNGEE. V was pared by 0 bases and J by 5 bases, with 12 bases between. This CDR3 region has 15 residues. DNA of the CDR3: TGTGCCAGCAGCGTAGGGCCGGGGTTGCACAATGAGCAGTTCTTC. The encoded protein is CASSVGPGLHNEQFF.

The chain is built from TRBV7-4 and TRBJ1-5, with D perhaps TRBD1 (5 bases). CDR1 SGHVT and CDR2 SQSDAQ come from the germline V gene. V was pared by 3 bases and J by 0 bases, with 9 bases between. This CDR3 region has 15 residues. CDR3 in amino acids: CASSFRGTSNQPQHF. Here the CDR3 DNA reads TGTGCCAGCAGCTTTAGGGGCACTAGCAATCAGCCCCAGCATTTT.

The chain recombines TRBV12-5 with TRBJ1-1; TRBD1 aligns across 7 bases. Per germline, CDR1 LGHNT and CDR2 FRNRAP. The length of the CDR3 is 14 residues. With 5 bases clipped from V and 1 base from J, the junction kept 4 bases outside the gene matches. The CDR3 protein is CASGHPGGNTEAFF. CDR3 bases: TGTGCTAGTGGTCACCCAGGGGGGAACACTGAAGCTTTCTTT. The complete variable domain, with remaining parts taken from reference TRBV12-5 and TRBJ1-1, reads DARVTQTPRHKVTEMGQEVTMRCQPILGHNTVFWYRQTMMQGLELLAYFRNRAPLDDSGMPKDRFSAEMPDATLATLKIQPSEPRDSAVYFCASGHPGGNTEAFFGQGTRLTVV.

The chain has TRBV7-9 and TRBJ1-3; D is unclear. Germline values: CDR1 SEHNR, CDR2 FQNEAQ (reference sequence). This CDR3 is built from 15 residues. Trimming took 5 bases from V and 0 from J, leaving 11 bases between them. CDR3 in DNA: TGTGCCAGCAGCGCCTCAGATTTCTCTGGAAACACCATATATTTT. This codes for CASSASDFSGNTIYF. Full variable domain (rest looked up from reference TRBV7-9 and TRBJ1-3): DTGVSQNPRHKITKRGQNVTFRCDPISEHNRLYWYRQTLGQGPEFLTYFQNEAQLEKSRLLSDRFSAERPKGSFSTLEIQRTEQGDSAMYLCASSASDFSGNTIYFGEGSWLTVV.

The J gene is TRBJ1-2, the V gene TRBV7-2, with D possibly matching TRBD1 (6 bases). Germline lookup yields CDR1 SGHTA and CDR2 FQGNSA. This CDR3 spans 16 amino acids. The ends were cut back, 1 base at V and 4 bases at J, with 16 bases in the middle. The CDR3 is CASSLVQGQQGYGYTF. The CDR3 DNA reads as TGTGCCAGCAGCTTAGTACAGGGTCAACAGGGCTATGGCTACACCTTC.

This chain uses TRBV4-2 with TRBJ2-1; TRBD2 is a possible D gene (6 bases). This CDR3 contains 18 residues. The V end was cut by 0 bases, the J end by 4 bases, with 19 bases between. Germline CDR1 is LGHNA and CDR2 is YNFKEQ. CDR3 nucleotide sequence: TGTGCCAGCAGCCAAGACGTTTCCACTAGCACCACTTACAATGAGCAGTTCTTC. This translates into CASSQDVSTSTTYNEQFF.

The J gene is TRBJ1-1, the V gene TRBV7-9, with D tentatively TRBD1 (5 bases). The V and J ends lost 5 bases and 8 bases respectively, with 18 bases between them. This CDR3 is 14 amino acids long. The V gene's germline CDR1 is SEHNR and CDR2 FQNEAQ (reference sequence). CDR3 DNA: TGTGCCAGCAGCGTCACGGGACTAACCAGCGAAGCTTTCTTT. This gives the protein CASSVTGLTSEAFF.

The V call is TRBV25-1, the J call TRBJ1-1, with D possibly matching TRBD1 (6 bases). The V end was cut by 2 bases, the J end by 5 bases, with 9 bases between. CDR1 MGHDK and CDR2 SYGVNS come from the germline V gene. This CDR3 has 13 residues. The CDR3 DNA follows: TGTGCCAGCAGTGAAACAGGGTGGACTGAAGCTTTCTTT. The encoded protein is CASSETGWTEAFF. Based on the CDR3 plus reference TRBV25-1 and TRBJ1-1, the full variable domain is EADIYQTPRYLVIGTGKKITLECSQTMGHDKMYWYQQDPGMELHLIHYSYGVNSTEKGDLSSESTVSRIRTEHFPLTLESARPSHTSQYLCASSETGWTEAFFGQGTRLTVV.

The chain couples TRBV6-2 or TRBV6-3 to TRBJ1-5; TRBD1 is a possible D gene (5 bases). The CDR3 has 15 amino acids. CDR1 is MNHEY and CDR2 is SVGEGT in the germline V gene. Trimming shortened V by 4 bases and J by 3 bases, and 13 bases separated the two germline ends. Here the CDR3 reads CASSSGYLNNQPQHF. In DNA form, the CDR3 reads TGTGCCAGCAGTTCAGGGTATCTAAACAATCAGCCCCAGCATTTT.

In regard to this clone: This same CDR3 is encoded by further DNA sequences in the sample. The CDR3 sequence: CASSDGRGGNTEAFF. In DNA form, the CDR3 reads TGTGCCAGCAGTGACGGTCGAGGCGGGAACACTGAAGCTTTCTTT. V and J are TRBV6-4 and TRBJ1-1, with unresolved D. Germline CDR1 reads MRHNA; CDR2 reads SNTAGT. CDR3 length equals 15 residues. V shed 2 bases and J shed 1 base, with 11 bases lying between them.

In this sample, this clone turned up once. This chain links TRBV21-1 with TRBJ1-2. TRBV21-1 is described as a pseudogene. The CDR3 totals 14 residues. The CDR3 loop is CASSPGREGRGYTF. The CDR3 DNA sequence: TGTGCCAGCAGCCCTGGGAGGGAAGGAAGGGGCTACACCTTC.

The V call is TRBV5-1, the J call TRBJ2-7; D not resolved. CDR3 length: 13 residues. Looked up from germline, CDR1 is SGHRS and CDR2 is YFSETQ. V gave up 3 bases and J gave up 2 bases, with 9 bases separating them. For the CDR3, the DNA is TGCGCCAGCAGCTACACTCAGGCCTACGAGCAGTACTTC. Protein product: CASSYTQAYEQYF.

V gene TRBV6-5 combines with J gene TRBJ2-7; 9 bases fit TRBD2. The length of the CDR3 is 14 residues. Germline CDR1 MNHEY, CDR2 SVGAGI. V lost 7 bases, J lost 2 bases, and 6 bases stayed unmatched. CDR3 protein: CASTPRGGAYEQYV. The DNA of the CDR3 is TGTGCCAGCACTCCGCGGGGGGGGGCCTACGAGCAGTACGTC.

In regard to this clone: This specimen includes other DNA sequences encoding the same CDR3. This chain uses TRBV6-1 with TRBJ1-6; no reliable D call. V was cut by 2 bases and J by 6 bases, with 5 bases left in between. The CDR3 sequence is 13 residues long. Germline V CDR1 and CDR2: MNHNS, SASEGT. The CDR3 reads CASSEPGNSPLHF. The CDR3 DNA sequence: TGTGCCAGCAGTGAACCGGGTAATTCACCCCTCCACTTT.

The chain couples TRBV2 to TRBJ2-1; TRBD2 might be the D (6 bases). The V and J ends lost 2 bases and 4 bases respectively, with 12 bases between them. The CDR3 spans 15 residues. Looked up from germline, CDR1 is SNHLY and CDR2 is FYNNEI. Here the CDR3 reads CASSESGGLYNEQFF. The DNA for the CDR3 is TGTGCCAGCAGTGAAAGTGGGGGACTGTACAATGAGCAGTTCTTC.

This chain joins TRBV7-9 and TRBJ2-7, with a possible D match to TRBD2 (5 bases). The ends were cut back, 1 base at V and 5 bases at J, with 12 bases in the middle. The length of the CDR3 is 14 residues. Germline V CDR1 and CDR2: SEHNR, FQNEAQ (reference sequence). In nucleotides, the CDR3 is TGTGCCAGCAGCTTAGGGGAGACAATCCACGAGCAGTACTTC. As protein: CASSLGETIHEQYF.

The chain has TRBV19 and TRBJ1-4, with D perhaps TRBD1 (5 bases). The V gene lost 6 bases and the J gene lost 5 bases, with 13 bases spanning the gap. Germline values: CDR1 LNHDA, CDR2 SQIVND (reference sequence). There are 14 residues in the CDR3. The CDR3 region is CASSRTPSNEKLFF. The CDR3 region has the DNA TGTGCCAGTAGCCGGACACCTTCAAATGAAAAACTGTTTTTT.

The rearrangement uses TRBV24-1 and TRBJ2-3; maybe TRBD2 (5 bases). V dropped 4 bases and J dropped 2 bases, with 9 bases sitting between them. Per the germline V gene, CDR1 is KGHDR and CDR2 is SFDVKD. The CDR3 runs to 14 residues. The CDR3 loop is CATSDLASTDTQYF. The CDR3 DNA follows: TGTGCCACCAGTGACCTAGCTTCCACAGATACGCAGTATTTT.

CDR3 protein: CASSSEPDSYEQYV. The DNA for the CDR3 is TGTGCCAGCAGCTCGGAGCCAGACTCCTACGAGCAGTACGTC. The V call is TRBV7-8, the J call TRBJ2-7; D gene unclear. V was trimmed by 4 bases and J by 0 bases, leaving 10 bases between them. Germline-derived CDR1 and CDR2 are SGHVS and FQNEAQ. The CDR3 length is 14 residues.

This sequence joins TRBV3-1 (or the pseudogene TRBV3-2) and TRBJ1-1; D uncertain. The CDR3 consists of 12 residues. Trimming cost V 0 bases and J 9 bases, with 8 bases left between them. Germline V lookup: CDR1 LGHDT, CDR2 YNNKEL (reference sequence). In DNA form, the CDR3 reads TGTGCCAGCAGCCAAGACACAGTTAAAGCTTTCTTT. Protein: CASSQDTVKAFF.

The rearrangement joins TRBV6-2 or TRBV6-3 to TRBJ1-5; 12 bases map to TRBD1. The CDR3 runs to 19 residues. J was trimmed by 1 base and V by 5 bases; bases with no gene match: 12. CDR1 and CDR2 from the germline V gene are MNHEY and SVGEGT. The CDR3 bases are TGTGCCAGCAGTCGGGACAGGGGGCGCGGGGAGTCGAGCAATCAGCCCCAGCATTTT. This translates into CASSRDRGRGESSNQPQHF.

V usage is TRBV19 and J usage is TRBJ1-3, with D possibly TRBD1 on 5 matching bases. The CDR3 is made up of 14 amino acids. In germline, CDR1 is LNHDA, CDR2 SQIVND (reference sequence). V was pared by 5 bases and J by 0 bases, with 8 bases between. The CDR3 DNA reads as TGTGCCAGTAGTGACGGGGGCTCTGGAAACACCATATATTTT. Amino acid sequence: CASSDGGSGNTIYF.

This rearrangement joins TRBV10-2 to TRBJ1-2, with D maybe TRBD1 (6 bases). From germline, CDR1 is WSHSY and CDR2 SAAADI. V gave up 3 bases and J gave up 4 bases, with 12 bases separating them. The CDR3 sequence is 14 residues long. CDR3 nucleotides: TGCGCCAGCAGTGACCTGAACAGGGTCTATGGCTACACCTTC. It translates to CASSDLNRVYGYTF.

This chain connects TRBV28 to TRBJ1-5, with D perhaps matching TRBD1 (5 bases). Germline V gene sequence: CDR1 MDHEN, CDR2 SYDVKM. The CDR3 extends over 15 amino acids. V shed 2 bases and J shed 4 bases, with 12 bases lying between them. The CDR3 nucleotides read TGTGCCAGCAGTTTAAGTCTCGGGGGAAATCAGCCCCAGCATTTT. Encoded protein: CASSLSLGGNQPQHF.

The J gene is TRBJ1-2, the V gene TRBV6-5; D not certain. Germline values: CDR1 MNHEY, CDR2 SVGAGI. This CDR3 contains 11 residues. Between the trimmed V and J ends, which lost 7 bases and 8 bases, there was a span of 11 bases. The CDR3 loop reads CASTGGWGYTF. The CDR3, as DNA: TGTGCCAGCACGGGAGGGTGGGGCTACACCTTC.